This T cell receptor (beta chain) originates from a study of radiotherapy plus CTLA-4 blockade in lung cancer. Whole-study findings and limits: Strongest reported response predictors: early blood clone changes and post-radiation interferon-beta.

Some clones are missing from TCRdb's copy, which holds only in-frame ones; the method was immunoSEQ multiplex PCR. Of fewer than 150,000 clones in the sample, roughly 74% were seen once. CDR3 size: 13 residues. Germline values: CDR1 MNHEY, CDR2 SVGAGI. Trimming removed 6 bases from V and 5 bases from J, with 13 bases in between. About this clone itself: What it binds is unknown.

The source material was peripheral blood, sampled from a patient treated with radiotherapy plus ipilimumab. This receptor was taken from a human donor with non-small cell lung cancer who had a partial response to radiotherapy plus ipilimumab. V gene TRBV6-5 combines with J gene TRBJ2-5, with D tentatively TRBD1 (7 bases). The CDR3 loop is CASRKTGRETQYF. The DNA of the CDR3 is TGTGCCAGCAGAAAGACAGGGAGGGAGACCCAGTACTTC.